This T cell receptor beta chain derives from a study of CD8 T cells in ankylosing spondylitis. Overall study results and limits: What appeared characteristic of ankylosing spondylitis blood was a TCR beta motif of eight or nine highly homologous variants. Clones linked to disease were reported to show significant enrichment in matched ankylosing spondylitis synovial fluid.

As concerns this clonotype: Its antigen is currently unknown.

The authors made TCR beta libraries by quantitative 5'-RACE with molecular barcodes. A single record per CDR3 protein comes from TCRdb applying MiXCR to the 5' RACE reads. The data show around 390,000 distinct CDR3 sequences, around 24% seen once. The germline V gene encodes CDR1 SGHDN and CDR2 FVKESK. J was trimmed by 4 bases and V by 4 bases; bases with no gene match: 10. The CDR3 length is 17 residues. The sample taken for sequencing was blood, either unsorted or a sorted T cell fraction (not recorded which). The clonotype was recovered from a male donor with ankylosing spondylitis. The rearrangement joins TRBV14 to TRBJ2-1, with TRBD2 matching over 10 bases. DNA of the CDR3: TGTGCCAGCAGCCGGTCGAGACTAGCGGGTTTTTACAATGAGCAGTTCTTC. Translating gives CASSRSRLAGFYNEQFF. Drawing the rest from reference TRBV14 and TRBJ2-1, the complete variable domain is EAGVTQFPSHSVIEKGQTVTLRCDPISGHDNLYWYRRVMGKEIKFLLHFVKESKQDESGMPNNRFLAERTGGTYSTLKVQPAELEDSGVYFCASSRSRLAGFYNEQFFGPGTRLTVL.